This T cell receptor beta chain emerged from a study of T cells in women clearing cervical HPV infection. Study-wide context: Donors had HPV16-related CIN3 or worse; 2 had invasive cancer. Case blood drawn at lesion detection; control blood after infection cleared.

TCRdb keeps only in-frame clones here, not all; method: immunoSEQ multiplex PCR. The table lists tens of thousands of clones. The TCR originated in a woman aged 18 to 69 with a cervical HPV16 infection that either progressed to CIN3+ or cleared (not recorded which). The sequenced sample consisted of blood buffy coat.

The CDR3: CASSILAPVINEQFF. CDR3 bases read: TGTGCCAGTAGTATCCTAGCGCCCGTTATCAATGAG. This chain uses TRBV19 with TRBJ2-1; weak D call: TRBD2 (6 bases). With the read ending 3 residues before the CDR3 end, the germline J gene is used to fill in that end. Trimming left V 3 bases short and J 6 bases short, with 15 bases between. This CDR3 is 15 amino acids long. Per germline, CDR1 LNHDA and CDR2 SQIVND (reference sequence).